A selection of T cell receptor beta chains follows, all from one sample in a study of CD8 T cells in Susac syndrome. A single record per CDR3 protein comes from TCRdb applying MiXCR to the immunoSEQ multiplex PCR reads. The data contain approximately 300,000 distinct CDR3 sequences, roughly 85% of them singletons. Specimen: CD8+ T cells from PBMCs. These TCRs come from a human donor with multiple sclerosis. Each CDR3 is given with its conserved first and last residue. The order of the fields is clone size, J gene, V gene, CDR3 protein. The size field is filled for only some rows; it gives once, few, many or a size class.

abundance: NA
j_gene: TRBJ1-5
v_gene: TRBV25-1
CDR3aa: CASSESTVSDQPQHF

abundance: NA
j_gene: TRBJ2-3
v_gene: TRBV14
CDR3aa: CASSPRTSGATDTQYF

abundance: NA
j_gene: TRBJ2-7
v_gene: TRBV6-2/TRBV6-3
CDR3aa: CASSYVNSYEQYF

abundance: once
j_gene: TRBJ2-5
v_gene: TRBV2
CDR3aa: CASRAGTSGEETQYF

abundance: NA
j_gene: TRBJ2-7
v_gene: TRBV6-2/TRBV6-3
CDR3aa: CASSLTPPWGEQYF

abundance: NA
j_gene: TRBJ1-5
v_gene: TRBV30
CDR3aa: CAWSGEVGAGQPQHF

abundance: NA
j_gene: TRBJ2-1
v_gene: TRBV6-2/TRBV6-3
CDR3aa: CAVGGQGGYNEQFF

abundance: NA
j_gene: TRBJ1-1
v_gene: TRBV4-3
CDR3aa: CASSQERGLVGHEAFF

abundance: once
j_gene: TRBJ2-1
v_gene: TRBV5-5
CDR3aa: CASSPDPGGLGTSPFF

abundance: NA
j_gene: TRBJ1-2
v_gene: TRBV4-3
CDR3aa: CASSQVSGADGYTF

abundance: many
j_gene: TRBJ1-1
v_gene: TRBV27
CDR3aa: CASSLGMNTEAFF

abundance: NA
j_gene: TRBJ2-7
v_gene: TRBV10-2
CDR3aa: CASLDRDRGYEQYF

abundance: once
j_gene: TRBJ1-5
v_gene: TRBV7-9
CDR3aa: CASSLIGTGSQPQHF

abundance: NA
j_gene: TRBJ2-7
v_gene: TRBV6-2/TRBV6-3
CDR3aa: CASGRRSSYEQYF

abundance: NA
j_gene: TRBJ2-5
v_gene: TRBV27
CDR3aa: CASSFGTSGCETQYF

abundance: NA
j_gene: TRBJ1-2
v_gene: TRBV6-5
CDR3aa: CASSYSGFETQVPFYTF